This TCR beta chain appears in the sequencing data of a study of blood T cell repertoires in COVID-19. The overall study: Acute-phase and convalescent COVID-19 samples originated in the United States, Italy and Spain. PBMCs, B-cell-depleted T cells, or T cells were the source of the cDNA or gDNA that made up the material.

Patients of the Seattle cohort, enrolled during active infection, were followed longitudinally. The V and J ends lost 3 bases and 9 bases, in that order; junction bases with no gene match: 6. CDR3 length: 14 residues. The germline gives CDR1 MNHNS, CDR2 SASEGT. How the authors handled the data: It was from reference gene primer amplification that nucleated cell counts were estimated. Profiled with immunoSEQ multiplex PCR; TCRdb holds only in-frame clones, not every one. Clone size and V and J calls were adopted from that table, with D and trimming inferred from the DNA. The sample has tens of thousands of clones; 85% to 90% are singletons.

This chain uses TRBV6-1 with TRBJ2-1, with TRBD2 identical over 9 bases. Sequenced input: peripheral blood. This receptor was identified in a woman aged 60-75 years with COVID-19, enrolled during active disease. CDR3 bases: TGTGCCAGCAGTGAGGGACTAGCCAATGCTGAGCAGTTCTTC. Translation gives CASSEGLANAEQFF.